The 7 T cell receptor beta chains reported below all come from one sample, sequenced in a study of CD8+CD57+ T cells in acquired aplastic anemia. Template material for TCR beta VDJ and CDR3 profiling consisted of genomic DNA. From the reads, TCRdb called clonotypes with MiXCR, one entry per CDR3 protein. The sample has around 400,000 distinct CDR3 sequences; 55% to 70% are singletons. The sequencing sample was made of sorted CD4+, CD8+, or CD8+CD57+ T cells (not recorded which) from PBMCs. These receptor sequences come from a human donor in good health, serving as a control.

The V gene is TRBV5-4, the J gene TRBJ2-5; D is ambiguous. CDR1 and CDR2 from the germline V gene are SGHNT and YYREEE (reference sequence). V was trimmed by 5 bases and J by 5 bases, leaving 13 bases between them. The CDR3 is 13 amino acids. CDR3 DNA sequence: TGTGCCAGCAGGATGGCCAGGCTGGAGACCCAGTACTTC. It yields the protein CASRMARLETQYF.

This rearrangement joins TRBV12-3 or TRBV12-4 to TRBJ1-6; weak D call: TRBD1 (5 bases). The CDR3 covers 15 residues. Trimming cost V 6 bases and J 7 bases, with 16 bases left between them. The CDR3 here is CASSPYLWGNSPLHF. CDR3 bases: TGTGCCAGCAGCCCTTATCTTTGGGGGAATTCACCCCTCCACTTT.

The gene calls are TRBV7-2 and TRBJ2-3, with D unresolved. Germline loops: CDR1 SGHTA, CDR2 FQGNSA. This CDR3 is 15 amino acids long. V lost 0 bases, J lost 15 bases, and 22 bases lay in between. The DNA of the CDR3 is TGTGCCAGCAGCTTAGCATGGGTTAAGGGCCCACAGATATATTTT. This codes for CASSLAWVKGPQIYF.

At least ten counts were recorded for this clonotype. A read error is possible here, since a much larger clone lies one base away. This CDR3 is missing its conserved last phenylalanine or tryptophan, likely due to a read error. This chain links TRBV7-7 with TRBJ1-1, with D hard to call. The CDR3 sequence is 13 residues long. CDR1 and CDR2 from the germline V gene are SSHAT and FNYEAQ (reference sequence). The CDR3 sequence is CASSLDAQTEAFS. CDR3 sequence (DNA): TGTGCTAGCAGCTTAGACGCGCAGACTGAAGCTTTCTCT.

This clonotype was found many times. The rearrangement links TRBV4-3 to TRBJ1-1, with a weak D call TRBD1 (5 bases). The V gene's germline CDR1 is LGHNA and CDR2 YSLEER. The CDR3 consists of 15 residues. Trimming left V 0 bases short and J 5 bases short, with 13 bases between. This chain's CDR3 is CASSQDKGMWTEAFF. The CDR3 nucleotides are TGCGCCAGCAGCCAAGATAAGGGGATGTGGACTGAAGCTTTCTTT.

J is TRBJ1-1 and V is TRBV10-3, with D perhaps TRBD1 (5 bases). V was shortened by 4 bases and J by 14 bases, with 17 bases between the two germline ends. The V gene's germline CDR1 is ENHRY and CDR2 SYGVKD. The CDR3 runs to 12 residues. The CDR3 sequence is CAISARTNANFF. In DNA form, the CDR3 reads TGTGCCATCAGTGCGAGGACAAACGCCAACTTCTTT.

This clonotype was detected once. The chain joins TRBV7-8 to TRBJ1-6; D may be TRBD1 (6 bases). Between the trimmed V and J ends, which lost 4 bases and 19 bases, there was a span of 26 bases. The length of the CDR3 is 15 residues. Germline-derived CDR1 and CDR2 are SGHVS and FQNEAQ. CDR3 amino acids: CASSWNREVGETQHF. The DNA of the CDR3 is TGTGCCAGCAGCTGGAACAGGGAGGTTGGAGAGACCCAGCACTTT.